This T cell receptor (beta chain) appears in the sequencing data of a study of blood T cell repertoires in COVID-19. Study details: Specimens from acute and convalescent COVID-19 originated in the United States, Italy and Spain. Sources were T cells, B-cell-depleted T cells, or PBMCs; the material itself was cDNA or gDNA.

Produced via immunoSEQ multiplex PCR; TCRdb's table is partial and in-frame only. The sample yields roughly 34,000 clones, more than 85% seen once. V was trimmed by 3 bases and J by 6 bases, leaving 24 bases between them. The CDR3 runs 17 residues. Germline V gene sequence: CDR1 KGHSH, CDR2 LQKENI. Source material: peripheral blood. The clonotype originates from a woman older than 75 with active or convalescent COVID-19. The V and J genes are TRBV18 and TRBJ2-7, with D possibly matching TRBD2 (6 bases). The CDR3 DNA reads TGTGCCAGCTCACCCCTTTTTGGAGGGTTGGGGGATTCCGAGCAGTACTTC. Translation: CASSPLFGGLGDSEQYF.